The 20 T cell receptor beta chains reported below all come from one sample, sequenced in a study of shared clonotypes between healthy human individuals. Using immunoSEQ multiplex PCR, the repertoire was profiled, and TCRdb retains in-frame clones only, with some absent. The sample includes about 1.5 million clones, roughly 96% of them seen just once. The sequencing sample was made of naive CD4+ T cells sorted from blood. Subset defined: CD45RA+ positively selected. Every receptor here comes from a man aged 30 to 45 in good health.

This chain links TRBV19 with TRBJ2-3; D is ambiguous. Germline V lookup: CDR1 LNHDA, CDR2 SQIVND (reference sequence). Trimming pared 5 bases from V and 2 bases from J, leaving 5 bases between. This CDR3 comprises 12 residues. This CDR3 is CASSPNTDTQYF. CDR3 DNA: TGTGCCAGTAGTCCCAACACAGATACGCAGTATTTT. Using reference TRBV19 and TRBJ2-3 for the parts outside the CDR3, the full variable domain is DGGITQSPKYLFRKEGQNVTLSCEQNLNHDAMYWYRQDPGQGLRLIYYSQIVNDFQKGDIAEGYSVSREKKESFPLTVTSAQKNPTAFYLCASSPNTDTQYFGPGTRLTVL.

CDR3 in amino acids: CATSRGTVGREDYEQYF. The DNA for the CDR3 is TGTGCCACCAGCAGGGGGACCGTCGGGCGGGAGGACTACGAGCAGTACTTC. V gene TRBV15 combines with J gene TRBJ2-7, with 8 positions matching TRBD2. V trimming: 3 bases; J trimming: 3 bases; junction bases outside the gene matches: 13. This CDR3 contains 17 residues. Germline CDR1 is LNHNV and CDR2 is YYDKDF (reference sequence).

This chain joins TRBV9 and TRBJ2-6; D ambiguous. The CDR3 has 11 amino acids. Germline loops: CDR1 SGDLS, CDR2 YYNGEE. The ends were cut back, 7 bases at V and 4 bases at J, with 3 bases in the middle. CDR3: CASGGANVLTF. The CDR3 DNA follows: TGTGCCAGCGGGGGGGCCAACGTCCTGACTTTC.

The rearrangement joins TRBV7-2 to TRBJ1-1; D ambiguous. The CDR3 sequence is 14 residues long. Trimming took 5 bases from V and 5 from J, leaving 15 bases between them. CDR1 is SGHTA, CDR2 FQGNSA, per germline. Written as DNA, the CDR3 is TGTGCCAGCAGCCCCCTGTCCATTGGAACTGAAGCTTTCTTT. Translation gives CASSPLSIGTEAFF.

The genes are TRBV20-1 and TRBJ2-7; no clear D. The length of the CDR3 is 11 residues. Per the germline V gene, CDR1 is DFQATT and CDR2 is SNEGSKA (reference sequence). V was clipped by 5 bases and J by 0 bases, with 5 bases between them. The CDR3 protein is CSAGPSYEQYF. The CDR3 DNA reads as TGCAGTGCTGGGCCCTCCTACGAGCAGTACTTC.

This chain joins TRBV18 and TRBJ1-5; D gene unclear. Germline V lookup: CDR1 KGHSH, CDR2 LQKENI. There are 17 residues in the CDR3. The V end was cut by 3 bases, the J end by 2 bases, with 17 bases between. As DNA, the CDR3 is TGTGCCAGCTCACCCCCGACAAGGGAATCGGGCAATCAGCCCCAGCATTTT. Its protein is CASSPPTRESGNQPQHF. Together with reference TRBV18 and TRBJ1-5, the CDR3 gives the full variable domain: NAGVMQNPRHLVRRRGQEARLRCSPMKGHSHVYWYRQLPEEGLKFMVYLQKENIIDESGMPKERFSAEFPKEGPSILRIQQVVRGDSAAYFCASSPPTRESGNQPQHFGDGTRLSIL.

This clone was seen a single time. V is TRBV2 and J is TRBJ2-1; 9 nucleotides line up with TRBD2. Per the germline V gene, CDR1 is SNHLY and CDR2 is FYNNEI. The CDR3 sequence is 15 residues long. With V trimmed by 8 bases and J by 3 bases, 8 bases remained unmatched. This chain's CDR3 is CASDGLAQFYNEQFF. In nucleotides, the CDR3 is TGTGCCAGCGATGGACTAGCGCAGTTCTACAATGAGCAGTTCTTC.

Written as DNA, the CDR3 is TGTGCCAGCAGCCATTCTAGCGGGATGATCTACGAGCAGTACTTC. Translation gives CASSHSSGMIYEQYF. The chain combines TRBV14 with TRBJ2-7, with 9 bases that match TRBD2. CDR3 length: 15 amino acids. Germline V gene lookup returns CDR1 SGHDN and CDR2 FVKESK. Germline trimming cut 3 bases from V and 3 bases from J; bases unmatched to any gene: 6.

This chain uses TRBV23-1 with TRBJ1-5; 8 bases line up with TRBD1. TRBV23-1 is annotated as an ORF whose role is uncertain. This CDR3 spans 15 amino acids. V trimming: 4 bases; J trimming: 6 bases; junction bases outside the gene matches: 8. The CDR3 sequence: CASSPQGAKGQPQHF. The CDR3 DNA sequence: TGCGCCAGCAGTCCTCAGGGGGCTAAAGGTCAGCCCCAGCATTTT.

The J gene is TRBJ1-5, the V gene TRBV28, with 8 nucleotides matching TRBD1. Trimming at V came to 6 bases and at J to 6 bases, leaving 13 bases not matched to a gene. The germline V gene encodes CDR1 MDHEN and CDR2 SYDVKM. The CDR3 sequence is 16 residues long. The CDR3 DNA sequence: TGTGCCAGCAGAGTCGACTTTGGACAGGGCTCTCAGCCCCAGCATTTT. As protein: CASRVDFGQGSQPQHF.

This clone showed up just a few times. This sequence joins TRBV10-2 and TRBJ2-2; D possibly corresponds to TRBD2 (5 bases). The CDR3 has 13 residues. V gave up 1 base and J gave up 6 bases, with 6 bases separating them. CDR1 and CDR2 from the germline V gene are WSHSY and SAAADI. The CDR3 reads CASSELDSGELFF. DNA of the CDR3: TGCGCCAGCAGTGAGTTGGACTCCGGGGAGCTGTTTTTT.

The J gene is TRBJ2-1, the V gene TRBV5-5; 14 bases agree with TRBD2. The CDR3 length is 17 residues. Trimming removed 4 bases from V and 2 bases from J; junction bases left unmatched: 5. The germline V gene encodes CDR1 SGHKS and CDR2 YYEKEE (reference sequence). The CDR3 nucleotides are TGTGCCAGCAGCGCGGGACTAGCGGGAGCCCCCTACAATGAGCAGTTCTTC. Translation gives CASSAGLAGAPYNEQFF. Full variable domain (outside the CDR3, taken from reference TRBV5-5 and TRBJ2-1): DAGVTQSPTHLIKTRGQQVTLRCSPISGHKSVSWYQQVLGQGPQFIFQYYEKEERGRGNFPDRFSARQFPNYSSELNVNALLLGDSALYLCASSAGLAGAPYNEQFFGPGTRLTVL.

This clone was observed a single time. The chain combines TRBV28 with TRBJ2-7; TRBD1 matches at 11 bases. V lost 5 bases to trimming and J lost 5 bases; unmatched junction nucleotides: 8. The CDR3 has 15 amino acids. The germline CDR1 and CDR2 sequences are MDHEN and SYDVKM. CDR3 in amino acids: CASSPAGQGGDEQYF. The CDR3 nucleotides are TGTGCCAGCAGTCCGGCGGGACAGGGGGGCGACGAGCAGTACTTC. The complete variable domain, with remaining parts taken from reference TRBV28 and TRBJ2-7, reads DVKVTQSSRYLVKRTGEKVFLECVQDMDHENMFWYRQDPGLGLRLIYFSYDVKMKEKGDIPEGYSVSREKKERFSLILESASTNQTSMYLCASSPAGQGGDEQYFGPGTRLTVT.

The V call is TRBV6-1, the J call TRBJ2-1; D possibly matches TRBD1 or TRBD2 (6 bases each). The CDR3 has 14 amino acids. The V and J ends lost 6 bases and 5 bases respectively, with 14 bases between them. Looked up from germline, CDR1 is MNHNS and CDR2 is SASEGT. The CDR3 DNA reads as TGTGCCAGCAGGGAAACGGGGGCACACAATGAGCAGTTCTTC. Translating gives CASRETGAHNEQFF.

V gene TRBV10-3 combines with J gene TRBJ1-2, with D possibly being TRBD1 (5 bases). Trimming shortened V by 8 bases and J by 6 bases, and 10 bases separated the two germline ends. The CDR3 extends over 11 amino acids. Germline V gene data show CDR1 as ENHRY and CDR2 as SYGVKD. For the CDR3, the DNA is TGTGCCATCGGCAGGGCCAATGGCTACACCTTC. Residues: CAIGRANGYTF.

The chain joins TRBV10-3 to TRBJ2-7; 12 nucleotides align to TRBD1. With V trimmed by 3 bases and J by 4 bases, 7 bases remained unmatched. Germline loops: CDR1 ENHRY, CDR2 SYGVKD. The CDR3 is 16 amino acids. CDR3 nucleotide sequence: TGTGCCATCAGTGACTCCCTGGGACAGGGGGCTTACGAGCAGTACTTC. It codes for CAISDSLGQGAYEQYF.

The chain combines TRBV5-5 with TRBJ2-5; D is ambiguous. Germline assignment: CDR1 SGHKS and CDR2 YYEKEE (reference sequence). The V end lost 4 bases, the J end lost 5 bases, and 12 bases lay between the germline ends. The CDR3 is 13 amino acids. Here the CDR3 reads CASSRTFAETQYF. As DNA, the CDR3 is TGTGCCAGCAGCCGGACCTTCGCCGAGACCCAGTACTTC.

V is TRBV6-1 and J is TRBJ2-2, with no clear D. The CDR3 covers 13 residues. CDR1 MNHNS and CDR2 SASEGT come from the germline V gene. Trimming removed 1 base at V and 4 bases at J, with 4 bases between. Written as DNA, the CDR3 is TGTGCCAGCAGTGAAGGGTTCACCGGGGAGCTGTTTTTT. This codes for CASSEGFTGELFF.

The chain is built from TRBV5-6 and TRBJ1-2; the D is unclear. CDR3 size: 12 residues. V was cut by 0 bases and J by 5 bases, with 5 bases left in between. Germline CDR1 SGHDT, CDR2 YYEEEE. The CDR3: CASSLVRYGYTF. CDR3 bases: TGTGCCAGCAGCTTGGTTAGGTATGGCTACACCTTC.

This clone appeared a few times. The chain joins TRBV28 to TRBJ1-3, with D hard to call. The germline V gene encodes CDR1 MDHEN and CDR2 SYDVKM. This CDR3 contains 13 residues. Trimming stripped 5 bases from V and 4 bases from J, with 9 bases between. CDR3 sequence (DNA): TGTGCCAGCAGTCCCAACACCGGAAACACCATATATTTT. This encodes CASSPNTGNTIYF. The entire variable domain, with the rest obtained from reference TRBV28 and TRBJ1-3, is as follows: DVKVTQSSRYLVKRTGEKVFLECVQDMDHENMFWYRQDPGLGLRLIYFSYDVKMKEKGDIPEGYSVSREKKERFSLILESASTNQTSMYLCASSPNTGNTIYFGEGSWLTVV.